Listed here are 9 T cell receptor beta chains from one sample, sequenced in a study of regulatory T cells in long-lasting Graves disease. As to time point: newly diagnosed GD, antithyroid drugs for less than 3 months. Extracted RNA from PBMCs served as the source of the TCR library. Arm-PCR of CDR3 regions with iRepertoire HTBI primers generated TCR beta libraries. TCRdb redid the calling of the multiplex PCR reads with MiXCR, one entry per CDR3 protein. This table has hundreds of thousands of distinct CDR3 sequences, approximately 16% appearing once. These data were also filed under a second study, of T cells in Graves' hyperthyroidism and ophthalmopathy.

The sample was peripheral blood mononuclear cells (PBMCs), taken at new diagnosis, from a patient treated with antithyroid drugs. All receptors come from a woman aged 30 to 39 with Graves disease.

In this sample, this clonotype turned up a few times. The genes are TRBV24-1 and TRBJ2-7, with D possibly being TRBD2 (6 bases). CDR1 and CDR2 (germline): KGHDR, SFDVKD. Trimming took off 5 bases at V and 6 bases at J, with 19 bases between the two ends. The CDR3 has 15 amino acids. Here the CDR3 reads CATSVSGTPLSEQYF. CDR3 nucleotide sequence: TGTGCCACCAGTGTCTCCGGGACTCCTCTCTCCGAGCAGTACTTC.

Details on this clonotype: The germline gene is not matched at one end of the junction; a read error may be the cause. J is TRBJ1-5 and V is TRBV28; D not certain. Germline V gene lookup returns CDR1 MDHEN and CDR2 SYDVKM. CDR3 length: 16 residues. The CDR3 spells CASSDPRSIRRQSQHF. Written as DNA, the CDR3 is TGTGCCAGCAGTGATCCCAGAAGCATTCGCCGTCAGTCCCAGCATTTT.

The chain joins TRBV11-2 to TRBJ2-1; D call uncertain. Germline CDR1 reads SGHAT; CDR2 reads FQNNGV. The CDR3 runs 12 residues. Trimming removed 8 bases at V and 13 bases at J, with 18 bases between. This chain's CDR3 is CASARSLVLQFF. CDR3 nucleotides: TGTGCCAGCGCCCGGTCACTGGTATTACAGTTCTTC. The variable domain in full, with the rest retrieved from reference TRBV11-2 and TRBJ2-1, is EAGVAQSPRYKIIEKRQSVAFWCNPISGHATLYWYQQILGQGPKLLIQFQNNGVVDDSQLPKDRFSAERLKGVDSTLKIQPAKLEDSAVYLCASARSLVLQFFGPGTRLTVL.

This clonotype showed up many times. The V call is TRBV7-2, the J call TRBJ2-1; D may match TRBD1 or TRBD2 (5 bases each). The ends were cut back, 7 bases at V and 6 bases at J, with 19 bases in the middle. Per germline, CDR1 SGHTA and CDR2 FQGNSA. The CDR3 runs 15 residues. As DNA, the CDR3 is TGTGCCAGCATCCCGGGGCCCCAAGGCATCAATGAGCAGTTCTTC. Translating it yields CASIPGPQGINEQFF.

The CDR3 region is CASSFSAGVYEQYF. CDR3 DNA sequence: TGTGCCAGCAGCTTTTCTGCAGGGGTATACGAGCAGTACTTC. V gene TRBV7-2 combines with J gene TRBJ2-7; tentative D call: TRBD1 (6 bases). Germline values: CDR1 SGHTA, CDR2 FQGNSA. V was pared by 3 bases and J by 4 bases, with 13 bases between. CDR3 size: 14 residues.

This chain joins TRBV27 and TRBJ2-3, with D possibly TRBD2 on 6 matching bases. V was trimmed by 3 bases and J by 4 bases, leaving 14 bases between them. The CDR3 is 15 residues long. CDR1 and CDR2 from the germline V gene are MNHEY and SMNVEV (reference sequence). CDR3 bases: TGTGCCAGCAGTTTTGTTCGGGAGTGGGCAGATACGCAGTATTTT. The encoded protein is CASSFVREWADTQYF.

In its sample, this clonotype was seen many times. The DNA of the CDR3 is TGTGCCATCAGTGAAGGGGGAGAGACCCAGTACTTC. Translated: CAISEGGETQYF. The chain links TRBV10-3 to TRBJ2-5; D may be TRBD1 (6 bases). The CDR3 runs 12 residues. Germline V gives CDR1 ENHRY, CDR2 SYGVKD. V lost 3 bases and J lost 4, with 6 bases in between.

As regards this clonotype: Just one base apart from a much larger clone, this may be a read error. This chain links TRBV7-9 with TRBJ2-4, with unresolved D. This CDR3 has 15 amino acids. Trimming stripped 2 bases from V and 13 bases from J, with 21 bases between. Looked up from germline, CDR1 is SEHNR and CDR2 is FQNEAQ (reference sequence). The CDR3 spells CASSLFLRSYNEQYF. The CDR3 DNA reads as TGTGCCAGCAGCTTATTTCTCCGCTCCTACAATGAGCAGTACTTC.

This clonotype was counted ten times or more. The chain employs TRBV5-5 and TRBJ2-1; the match to TRBD1 covers 7 bases. The CDR3 spans 12 residues. V dropped 4 bases and J dropped 9; count of bases not matched to a gene: 4. Germline V gives CDR1 SGHKS, CDR2 YYEKEE (reference sequence). The DNA of the CDR3 is TGTGCCAGCAGCCGAAGGACAGGTGAGCAGTTCTTC. As protein: CASSRRTGEQFF.